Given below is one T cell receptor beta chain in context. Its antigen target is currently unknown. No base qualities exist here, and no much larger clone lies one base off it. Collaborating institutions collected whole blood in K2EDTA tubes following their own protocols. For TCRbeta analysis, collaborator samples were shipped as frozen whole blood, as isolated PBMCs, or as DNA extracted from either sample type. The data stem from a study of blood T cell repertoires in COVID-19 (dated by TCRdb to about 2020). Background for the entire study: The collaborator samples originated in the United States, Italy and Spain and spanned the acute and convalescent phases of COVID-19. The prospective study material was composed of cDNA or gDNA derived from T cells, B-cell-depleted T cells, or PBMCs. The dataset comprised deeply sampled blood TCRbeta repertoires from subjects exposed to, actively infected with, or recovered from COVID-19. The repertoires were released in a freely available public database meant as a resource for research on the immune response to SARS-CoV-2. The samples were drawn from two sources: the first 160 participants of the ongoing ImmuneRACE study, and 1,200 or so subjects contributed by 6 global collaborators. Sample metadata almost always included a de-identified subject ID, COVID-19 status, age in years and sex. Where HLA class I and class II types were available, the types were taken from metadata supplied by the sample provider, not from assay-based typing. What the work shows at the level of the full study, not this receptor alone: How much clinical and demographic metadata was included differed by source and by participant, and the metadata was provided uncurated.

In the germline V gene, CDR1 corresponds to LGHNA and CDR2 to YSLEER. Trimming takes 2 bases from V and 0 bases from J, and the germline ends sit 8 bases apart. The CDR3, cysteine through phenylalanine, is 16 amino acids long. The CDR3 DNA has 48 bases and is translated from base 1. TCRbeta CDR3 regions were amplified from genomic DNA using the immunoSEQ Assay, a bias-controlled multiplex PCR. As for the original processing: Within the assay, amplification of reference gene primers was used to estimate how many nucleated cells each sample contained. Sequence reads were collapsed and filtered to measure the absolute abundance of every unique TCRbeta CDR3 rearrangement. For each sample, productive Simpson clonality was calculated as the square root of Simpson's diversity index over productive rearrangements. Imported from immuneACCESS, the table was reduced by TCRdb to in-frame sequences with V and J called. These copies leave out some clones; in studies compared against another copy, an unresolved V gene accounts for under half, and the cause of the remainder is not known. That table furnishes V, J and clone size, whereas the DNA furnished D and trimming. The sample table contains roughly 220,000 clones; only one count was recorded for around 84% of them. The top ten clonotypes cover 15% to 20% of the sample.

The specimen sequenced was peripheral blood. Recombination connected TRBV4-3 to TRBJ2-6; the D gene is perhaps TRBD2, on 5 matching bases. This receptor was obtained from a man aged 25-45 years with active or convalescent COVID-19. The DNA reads TGCGCCAGCAGCCAACAAGGGAGCTCTGGGGCCAACGTCCTGACTTTC. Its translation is CASSQQGSSGANVLTF.